This T cell receptor (beta chain) was captured in a study of blood T cell repertoires in COVID-19. Turning to the study itself: From T cells, B-cell-depleted T cells, or PBMCs came the material, which was cDNA or gDNA.

The table came from immunoSEQ multiplex PCR; TCRdb's copy has only in-frame clones and leaves some out. The table includes 93,000 or so clones, approximately 84% detected once. The germline V gene encodes CDR1 SEHNR and CDR2 FQNEAQ (reference sequence). This CDR3 has 14 amino acids. V was trimmed by 3 bases and J by 7 bases, leaving 13 bases between them. The receptor's source is a human donor in a cohort sampled during active or convalescent COVID-19. Sequenced sample: peripheral blood. This chain joins TRBV7-9 and TRBJ2-1; maybe TRBD2 (5 bases). The CDR3 coding sequence is TGTGCCAGCAGCTTCAATGATCCGGGGAATGAGCAGTTCTTC. Translation: CASSFNDPGNEQFF.